This T cell receptor (beta chain) was sequenced for a study of T cells expressing NK-cell markers. Germline CDR1 and CDR2: LNHDA and SQIVND (reference sequence). This CDR3 spans 14 amino acids. 5'RACE template switching built TCR beta cDNA with unique molecular identifiers. Using the 5' RACE reads, TCRdb records one entry per CDR3 protein without DNA. The sample table sets out a few hundred thousand distinct CDR3 sequences. This TCR came from a man between 18 and 69 years old in good health. The sequencing input was blood T cells: a sorted CD56 or NKG2C T cell subset, CD4+ or CD8+ T cells, or bulk PBMC T cells (not recorded which). V usage is TRBV19 and J usage is TRBJ1-4. This CDR3 is CASSGTVFNEKLFF.